This T cell receptor (beta chain) stems from a study of cytomegalovirus exposure and HLA in healthy donors. Study conclusions and caveats: The investigators catalogued some 150 TCR beta chains as cytomegalovirus-associated.

J gave up 4 bases and V 1 base, and 8 bases lay outside the gene matches. The germline CDR1 and CDR2 sequences are MGHDK and SYGVNS. The CDR3 sequence is 17 residues long. The PCR used 60 Vbeta and 13 Jbeta primers. TCRdb's copy holds only in-frame clones and misses some; the assay was immunoSEQ multiplex PCR. The repertoire holds 120,000 or so clones, over 65% seen once, with around 2% in the top ten. This clone was detected only a few times. Its matching antigen is unknown. Sequenced sample: PBMCs. The receptor was isolated from a man between 18 and 29 years old in good health and CMV-seronegative. The chain employs TRBV25-1 and TRBJ1-4, with TRBD1 matching 8 bases. CDR3 bases: TGTGCCAGCAGTGAATTGGGCAGGGGGCAGGATAATGAAAAACTGTTTTTT. Protein: CASSELGRGQDNEKLFF.